The entry that follows covers one T cell receptor (beta chain) sequence. No antigen is known for it. The study ran its PCR with 60 Vbeta and 13 Jbeta primers. TCRdb's copy holds only in-frame clones and misses some; the assay was immunoSEQ multiplex PCR. The profile covers over 90,000 clones, with approximately 75% appearing a single time and more than 2.5% taken by the ten largest. Germline CDR1 reads SGHRS; CDR2 reads YFSETQ. The CDR3 length is 16 residues. Losses at the gene ends were 2 bases for V and 6 bases for J; bases not matched to a gene: 6. These data are taken from a study of cytomegalovirus exposure and HLA in healthy donors. In the study overall: Earlier work reported 95 million to 130 million unique TCR beta sequences from about 190 million T cells.

The study, taken as a whole, reports: Information on immune exposure was restricted to one variable (CMV serostatus). V- and J-gene trimming of TCR beta was linked (in a later analysis) to a missense DCLRE1C variant.

V gene TRBV5-1 combines with J gene TRBJ1-5, with 12 bases lining up with TRBD1. The clonotype was recovered from a female donor in good health and CMV-seropositive. Sequencing input: PBMCs. CDR3 in amino acids: CASSLTGTGGSQPQHF. CDR3 sequence (DNA): TGCGCCAGCAGCTTAACCGGGACAGGGGGCAGTCAGCCCCAGCATTTT. The variable domain in full, with the rest retrieved from reference TRBV5-1 and TRBJ1-5, is KAGVTQTPRYLIKTRGQQVTLSCSPISGHRSVSWYQQTPGQGLQFLFEYFSETQRNKGNFPGRFSGRQFSNSRSEMNVSTLELGDSALYLCASSLTGTGGSQPQHFGDGTRLSIL.